This T cell receptor beta chain is drawn from a study of T cell responses to AZD1222 COVID-19 vaccine. Study findings and constraints: There were repertoire samples only from the period after the peak T cell response.

Of note for this clone: Its target is unknown.

Method: immunoSEQ multiplex PCR; TCRdb's copy keeps in-frame clones and lacks some. The sample holds fewer than 200,000 clones, around 94% seen once. CDR3 length: 15 amino acids. Germline V CDR1 and CDR2: SGHVS, FQNEAQ. V shed 1 base and J shed 7 bases, with 13 bases lying between them. The sequence was obtained from an adult in good health. The J gene is TRBJ1-4, the V gene TRBV7-8; D perhaps matches TRBD1 (6 bases). Sample: peripheral blood, taken on day 0 of AZD1222 vaccination. As DNA, the CDR3 is TGTGCCAGCAGCTTAGGTTGGGGGGCTGGTGAAAAACTGTTTTTT. It translates to CASSLGWGAGEKLFF.